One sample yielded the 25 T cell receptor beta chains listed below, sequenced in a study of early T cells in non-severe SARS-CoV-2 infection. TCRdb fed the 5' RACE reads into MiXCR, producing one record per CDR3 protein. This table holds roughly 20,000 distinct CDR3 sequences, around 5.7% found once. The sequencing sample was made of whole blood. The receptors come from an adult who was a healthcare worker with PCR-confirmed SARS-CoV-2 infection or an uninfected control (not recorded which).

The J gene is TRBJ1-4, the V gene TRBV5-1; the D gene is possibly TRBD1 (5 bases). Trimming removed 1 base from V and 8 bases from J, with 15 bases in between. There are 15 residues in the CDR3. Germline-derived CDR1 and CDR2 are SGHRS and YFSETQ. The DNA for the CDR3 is TGCGCCAGCAGCTTGCAGGGAGGGAACGTCGAAAAACTGTTTTTT. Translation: CASSLQGGNVEKLFF.

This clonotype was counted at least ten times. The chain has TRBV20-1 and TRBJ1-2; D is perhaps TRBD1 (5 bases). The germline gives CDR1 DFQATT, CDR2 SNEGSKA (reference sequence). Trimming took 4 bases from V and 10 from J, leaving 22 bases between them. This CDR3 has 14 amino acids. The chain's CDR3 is CSATLGELGSDYTF. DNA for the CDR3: TGCAGTGCTACCCTGGGGGAGTTGGGATCGGACTACACCTTC.

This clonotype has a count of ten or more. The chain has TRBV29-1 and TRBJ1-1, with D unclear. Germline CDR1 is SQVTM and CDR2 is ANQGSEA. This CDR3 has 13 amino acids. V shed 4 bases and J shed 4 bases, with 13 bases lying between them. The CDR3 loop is CSVVWPPRTEAFF. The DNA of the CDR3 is TGCAGCGTTGTGTGGCCCCCACGCACTGAAGCTTTCTTT.

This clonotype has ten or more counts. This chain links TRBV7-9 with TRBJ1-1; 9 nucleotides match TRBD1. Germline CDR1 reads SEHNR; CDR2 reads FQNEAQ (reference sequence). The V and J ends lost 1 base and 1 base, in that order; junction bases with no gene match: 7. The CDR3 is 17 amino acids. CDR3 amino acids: CASSLGVGTGRNTEAFF. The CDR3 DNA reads TGTGCCAGCAGCTTAGGAGTCGGGACAGGGAGGAACACTGAAGCTTTCTTT.

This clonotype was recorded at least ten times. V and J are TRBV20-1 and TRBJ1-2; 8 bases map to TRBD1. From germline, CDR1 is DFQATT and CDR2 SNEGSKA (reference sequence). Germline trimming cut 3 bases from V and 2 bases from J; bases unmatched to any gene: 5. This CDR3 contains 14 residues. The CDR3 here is CSASSRGPNYGYTF. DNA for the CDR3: TGCAGTGCTAGTAGCAGGGGGCCCAACTATGGCTACACCTTC.

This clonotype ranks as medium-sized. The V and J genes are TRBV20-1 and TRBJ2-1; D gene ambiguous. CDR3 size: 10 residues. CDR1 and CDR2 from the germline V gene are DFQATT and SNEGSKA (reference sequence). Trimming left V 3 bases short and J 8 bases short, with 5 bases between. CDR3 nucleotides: TGCAGTGCTAGGGGTTATGAGCAGTTCTTC. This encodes CSARGYEQFF.

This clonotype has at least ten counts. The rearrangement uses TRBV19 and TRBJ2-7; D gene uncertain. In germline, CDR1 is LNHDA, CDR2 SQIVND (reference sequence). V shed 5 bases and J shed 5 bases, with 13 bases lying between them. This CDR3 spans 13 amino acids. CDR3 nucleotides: TGTGCCAGTAGTGCCCATTTTTTTGACGAGCAGTACTTC. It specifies CASSAHFFDEQYF.

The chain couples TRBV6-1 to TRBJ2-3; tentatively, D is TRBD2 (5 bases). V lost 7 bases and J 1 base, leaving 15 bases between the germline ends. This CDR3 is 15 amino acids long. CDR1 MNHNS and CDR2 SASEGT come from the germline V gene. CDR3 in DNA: TGTGCCAGCACCTTAGGACTGGCTCGCACAGATACGCAGTATTTT. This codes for CASTLGLARTDTQYF.

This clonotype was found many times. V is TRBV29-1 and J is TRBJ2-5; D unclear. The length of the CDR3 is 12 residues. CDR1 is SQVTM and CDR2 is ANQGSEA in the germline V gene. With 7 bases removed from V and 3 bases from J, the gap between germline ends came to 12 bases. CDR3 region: CSGAREEETQYF. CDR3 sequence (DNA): TGCAGCGGTGCCCGAGAGGAAGAGACCCAGTACTTC.

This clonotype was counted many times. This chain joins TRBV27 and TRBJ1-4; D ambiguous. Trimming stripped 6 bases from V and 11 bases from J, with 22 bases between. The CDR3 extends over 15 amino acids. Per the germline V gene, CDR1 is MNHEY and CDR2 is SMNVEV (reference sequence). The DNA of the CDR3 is TGTGCCAGCAGAGCCGAAGGGCTCCCGCGCAAGAAACTGTTTTTT. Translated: CASRAEGLPRKKLFF.

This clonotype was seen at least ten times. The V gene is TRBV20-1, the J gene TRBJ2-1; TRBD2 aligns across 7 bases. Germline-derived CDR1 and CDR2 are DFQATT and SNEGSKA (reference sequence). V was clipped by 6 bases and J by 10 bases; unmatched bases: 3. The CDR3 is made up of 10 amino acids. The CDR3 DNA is TGCAGTGCACTTAGCGGGGAGCAGTTCTTC. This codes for CSALSGEQFF.

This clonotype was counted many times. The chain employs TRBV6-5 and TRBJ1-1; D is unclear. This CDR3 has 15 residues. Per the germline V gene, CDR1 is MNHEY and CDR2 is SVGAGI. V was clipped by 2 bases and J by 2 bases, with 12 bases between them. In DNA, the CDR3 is TGTGCCAGCAGTTACGGGAGACTCTTCAACACTGAAGCTTTCTTT. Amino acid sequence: CASSYGRLFNTEAFF.

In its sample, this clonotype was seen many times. The CDR3 region has the DNA TGTGCCAGCAGCAAGGGCCTAGCGGAGACAGATACGCAGTATTTT. Amino acids: CASSKGLAETDTQYF. The gene calls are TRBV12-3 or TRBV12-4 and TRBJ2-3; 7 nucleotides agree with TRBD2. With 6 bases clipped from V and 3 bases from J, the junction kept 9 bases outside the gene matches. The CDR3 loop spans 15 amino acids.

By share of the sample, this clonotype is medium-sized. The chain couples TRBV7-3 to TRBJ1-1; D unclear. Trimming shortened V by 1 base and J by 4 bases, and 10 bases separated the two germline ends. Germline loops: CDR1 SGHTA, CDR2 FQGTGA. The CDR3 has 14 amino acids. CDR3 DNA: TGTGCCAGCAGCTTAATGCGGACCGGCACTGAAGCTTTCTTT. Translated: CASSLMRTGTEAFF.

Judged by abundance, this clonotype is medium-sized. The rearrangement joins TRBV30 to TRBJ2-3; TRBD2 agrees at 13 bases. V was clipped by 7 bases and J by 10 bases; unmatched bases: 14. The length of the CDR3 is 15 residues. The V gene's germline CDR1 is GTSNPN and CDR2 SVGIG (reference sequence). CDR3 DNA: TGTGCCTTTTCCCTCCCGGGACTAGCGGGAAACCCGCAGTATTTT. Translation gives CAFSLPGLAGNPQYF.

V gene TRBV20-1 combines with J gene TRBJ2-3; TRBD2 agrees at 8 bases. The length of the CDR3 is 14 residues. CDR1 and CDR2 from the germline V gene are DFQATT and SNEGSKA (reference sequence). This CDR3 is CSTAGRGDSDTQYF. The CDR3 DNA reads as TGCAGCACCGCGGGGCGGGGGGACTCAGATACGCAGTATTTT.

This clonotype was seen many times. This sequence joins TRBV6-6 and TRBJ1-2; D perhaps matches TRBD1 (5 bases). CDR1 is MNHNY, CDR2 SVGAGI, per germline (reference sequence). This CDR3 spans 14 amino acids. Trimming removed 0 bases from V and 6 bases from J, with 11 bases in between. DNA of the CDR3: TGTGCCAGCAGTTACTCGGGACTGGCTGATGGCTACACCTTC. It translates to CASSYSGLADGYTF.

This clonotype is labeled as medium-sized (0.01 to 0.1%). The CDR3 coding sequence is TGTGCCATGAAATTAGCGGGAGAATCCGGGGAGCTGTTTTTT. Its translation: CAMKLAGESGELFF. The chain uses TRBV10-3 and TRBJ2-2; 9 positions agree with TRBD2. The CDR3 extends over 14 amino acids. With 9 bases clipped from V and 6 bases from J, the junction kept 8 bases outside the gene matches. In germline, CDR1 is ENHRY, CDR2 SYGVKD.

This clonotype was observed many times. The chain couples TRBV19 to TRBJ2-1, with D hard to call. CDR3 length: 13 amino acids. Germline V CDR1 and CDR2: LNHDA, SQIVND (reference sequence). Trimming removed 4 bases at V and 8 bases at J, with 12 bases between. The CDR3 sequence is CASSRRQVDEQFF. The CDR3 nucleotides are TGTGCCAGTAGTAGAAGGCAGGTCGATGAGCAGTTCTTC.

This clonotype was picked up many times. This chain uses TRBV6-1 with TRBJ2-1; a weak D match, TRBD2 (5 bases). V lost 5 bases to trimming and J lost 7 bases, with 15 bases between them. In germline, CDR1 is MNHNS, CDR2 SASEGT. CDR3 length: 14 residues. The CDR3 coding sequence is TGTGCCAGCAGTCGTGGTAGCCCGGGGAATGAGCAGTTCTTC. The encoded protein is CASSRGSPGNEQFF.

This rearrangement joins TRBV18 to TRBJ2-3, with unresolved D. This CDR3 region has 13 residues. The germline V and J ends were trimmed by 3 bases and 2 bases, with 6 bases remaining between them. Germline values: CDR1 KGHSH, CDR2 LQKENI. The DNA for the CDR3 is TGTGCCAGCTCACCCGCCAACACAGATACGCAGTATTTT. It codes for CASSPANTDTQYF.

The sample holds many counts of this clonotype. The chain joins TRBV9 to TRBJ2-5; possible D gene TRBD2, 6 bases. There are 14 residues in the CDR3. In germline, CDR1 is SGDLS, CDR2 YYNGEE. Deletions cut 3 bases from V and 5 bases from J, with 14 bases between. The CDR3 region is CASSERDLGETQYF. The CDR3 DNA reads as TGTGCCAGCAGCGAGAGGGACTTAGGGGAGACCCAGTACTTC.

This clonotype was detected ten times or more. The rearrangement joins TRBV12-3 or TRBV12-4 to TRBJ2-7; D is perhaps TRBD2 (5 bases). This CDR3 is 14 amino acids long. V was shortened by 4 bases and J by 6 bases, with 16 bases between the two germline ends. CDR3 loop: CASSYKSGSGEQYF. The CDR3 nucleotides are TGTGCCAGCAGTTACAAGTCGGGGAGTGGCGAGCAGTACTTC.

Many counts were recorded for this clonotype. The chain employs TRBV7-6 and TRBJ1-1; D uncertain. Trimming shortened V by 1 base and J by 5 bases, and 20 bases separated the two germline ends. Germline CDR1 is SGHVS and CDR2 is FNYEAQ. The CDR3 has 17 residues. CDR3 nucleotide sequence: TGTGCCAGCAGCTTAGTACTAGCTACTAGCACCGGGACTGAAGCTTTCTTT. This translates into CASSLVLATSTGTEAFF.

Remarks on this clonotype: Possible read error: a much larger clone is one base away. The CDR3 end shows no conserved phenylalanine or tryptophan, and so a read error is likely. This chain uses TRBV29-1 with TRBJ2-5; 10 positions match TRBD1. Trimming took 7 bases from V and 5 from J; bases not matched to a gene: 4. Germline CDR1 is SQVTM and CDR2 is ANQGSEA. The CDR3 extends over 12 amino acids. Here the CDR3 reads CSATGGDETQYL. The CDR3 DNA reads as TGCAGCGCGACAGGGGGCGATGAGACCCAGTACCTC.